This T cell receptor (beta chain) comes out of a study of T cell repertoires in cytomegalovirus infection (dated by TCRdb to the late 2010s). The study in broad terms: Because public TCR beta signatures pointed to carriage of CMV infection together with the matching HLA type, the HLA type of each donor mattered for the analysis.

Data came from an Illumina HiSeq 1500. TCRdb reworked the public reads: Q25 trimming with fastp, MiXCR clone assembly, productive beta chains retained. Entries that share a CDR3 protein sequence are merged under the most common genes and DNA. The sample table holds around 630,000 distinct CDR3 sequences, of which approximately 25% were seen once. The ten largest clones represent 6.5% to 10% of the sample. There are a few counts of this clonotype. Its binding antigen is unknown. There are no base qualities to consult, and no much larger clone falls within one base. CDR1 MNHEY and CDR2 SVGEGT were looked up in the germline V gene. V loses 0 bases of germline sequence and J loses 5 bases, and the interval between the two ends is 14 bases. Spanning cysteine to phenylalanine, the CDR3 consists of 16 amino acids. Kept here is only the CDR3 DNA, which spans 48 bases and is read in frame from base 1. General conclusions and limits of the study: In both this cohort and an independent roughly 400-donor cohort, the cumulative frequency of public TCR beta family members distinguished carriers of CMV infection plus the relevant HLA type. The ex vivo response was dominated by HLA-C-restricted CMV-specific TCR beta clonotypes, and the single most frequent clonotype in two of eight donors was supplied by these HLA-C-restricted clonotypes.

This TCR was sampled from a human donor in good health (CMV status not recorded). Some clones in this sample may be carry-over from other donors' samples. The chain joins TRBV6-2 or TRBV6-3 to TRBJ1-5; the D region possibly corresponds to TRBD1 (5 bases align). Sequenced material: CD8+ T cells from PBMCs. This receptor carries the CDR3 CASSYSSVGADQPQHF. The DNA sequence is given as TGTGCCAGCAGTTACTCGTCAGTCGGGGCGGATCAGCCCCAGCATTTT.